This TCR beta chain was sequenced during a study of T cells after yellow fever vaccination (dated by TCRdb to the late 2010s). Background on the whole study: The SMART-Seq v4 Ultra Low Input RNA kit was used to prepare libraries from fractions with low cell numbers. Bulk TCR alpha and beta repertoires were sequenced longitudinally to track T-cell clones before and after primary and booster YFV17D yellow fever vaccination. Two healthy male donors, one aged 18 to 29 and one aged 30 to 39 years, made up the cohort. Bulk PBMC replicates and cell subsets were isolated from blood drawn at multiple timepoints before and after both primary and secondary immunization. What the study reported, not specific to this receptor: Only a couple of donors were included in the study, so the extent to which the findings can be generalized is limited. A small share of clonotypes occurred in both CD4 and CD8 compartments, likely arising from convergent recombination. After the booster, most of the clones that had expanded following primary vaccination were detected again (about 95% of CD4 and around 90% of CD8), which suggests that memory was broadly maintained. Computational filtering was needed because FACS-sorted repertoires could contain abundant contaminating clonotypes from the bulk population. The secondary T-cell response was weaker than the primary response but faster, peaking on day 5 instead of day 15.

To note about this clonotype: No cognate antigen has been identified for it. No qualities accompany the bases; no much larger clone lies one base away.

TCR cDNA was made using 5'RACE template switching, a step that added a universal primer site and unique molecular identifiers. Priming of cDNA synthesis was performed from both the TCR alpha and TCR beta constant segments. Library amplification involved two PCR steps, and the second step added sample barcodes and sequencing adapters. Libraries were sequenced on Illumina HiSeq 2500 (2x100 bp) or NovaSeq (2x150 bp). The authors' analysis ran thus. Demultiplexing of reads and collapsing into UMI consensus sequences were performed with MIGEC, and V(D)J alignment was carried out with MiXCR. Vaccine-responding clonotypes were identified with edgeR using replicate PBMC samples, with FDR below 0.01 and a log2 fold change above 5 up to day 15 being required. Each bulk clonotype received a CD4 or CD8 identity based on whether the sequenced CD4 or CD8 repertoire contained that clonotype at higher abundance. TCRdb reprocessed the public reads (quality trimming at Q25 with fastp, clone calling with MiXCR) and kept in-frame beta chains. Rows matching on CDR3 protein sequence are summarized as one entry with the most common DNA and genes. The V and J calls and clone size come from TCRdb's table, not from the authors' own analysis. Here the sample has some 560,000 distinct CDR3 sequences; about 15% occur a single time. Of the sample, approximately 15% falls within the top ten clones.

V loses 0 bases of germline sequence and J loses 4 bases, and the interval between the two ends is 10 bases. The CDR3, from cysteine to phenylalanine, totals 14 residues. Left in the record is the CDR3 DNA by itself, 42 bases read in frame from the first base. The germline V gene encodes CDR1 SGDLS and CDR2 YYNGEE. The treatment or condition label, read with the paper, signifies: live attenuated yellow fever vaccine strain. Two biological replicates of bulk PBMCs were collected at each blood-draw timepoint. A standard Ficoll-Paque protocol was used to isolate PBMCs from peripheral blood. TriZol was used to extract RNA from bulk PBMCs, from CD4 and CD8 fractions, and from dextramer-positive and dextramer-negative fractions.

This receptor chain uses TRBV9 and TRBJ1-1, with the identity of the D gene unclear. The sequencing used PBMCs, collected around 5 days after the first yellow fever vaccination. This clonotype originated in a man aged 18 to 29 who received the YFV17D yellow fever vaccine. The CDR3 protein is CASSVGFLGTEAFF. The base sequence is TGTGCCAGCAGCGTAGGGTTCCTCGGCACTGAAGCTTTCTTT.